A single sample is the source of the 30 T cell receptor beta chains below, sequenced in a study of cytomegalovirus exposure and HLA in healthy donors listed by TCRdb under 2017. Libraries were constructed by the immunoSEQ multiplex PCR assay. The multiplex PCR relied on a mix of 60 forward primers for TCR Vbeta segments and 13 reverse primers for TCR Jbeta segments. In TCRdb, the immuneACCESS table is reduced to in-frame sequences with V and J assigned. These tables do not hold every clone; where another copy was compared, an unresolved V gene accounts for under half, and the others remain unexplained. The sample contains under 150,000 clones, around 63% of them found a single time. More than 8% of the sample lies in the top ten. Sequenced sample: PBMCs. All receptors derive from a man aged 40-49 years in good health and CMV-seropositive.

This clone was observed a single time. The rearrangement uses TRBV28 and TRBJ2-7, with 11 positions matching TRBD2. The CDR3 loop spans 16 amino acids. From germline, CDR1 is MDHEN and CDR2 SYDVKM. J lost 1 base, V lost 2 bases, and 4 bases had no gene match. CDR3 sequence (DNA): TGTGCCAGCAGTTTAACCGGGACTAGCGGATCCTACGAGCAGTACTTC. Its protein is CASSLTGTSGSYEQYF.

This clone was seen just once. The chain links TRBV11-1 to TRBJ2-3, with TRBD2 identical over 14 bases. V lost 5 bases to trimming and J lost 4 bases; unmatched junction nucleotides: 5. Germline V gene sequence: CDR1 SGHAT, CDR2 FQDESV (reference sequence). The CDR3 covers 16 residues. The CDR3 sequence: CASSLGLAGVADTQYF. The CDR3 nucleotides are TGTGCCAGCAGCCTGGGACTAGCGGGAGTAGCAGATACGCAGTATTTT.

The genes are TRBV11-2 and TRBJ2-7, with D hard to call. Trimming took off 7 bases at V and 3 bases at J, with 16 bases between the two ends. The CDR3 has 14 residues. CDR1 and CDR2 from the germline V gene are SGHAT and FQNNGV. In DNA form, the CDR3 reads TGTGCCAGCACCCTTCTTCTCGGTGTCTACGAGCAGTACTTC. It codes for CASTLLLGVYEQYF. The full variable domain, rest sourced from reference TRBV11-2 and TRBJ2-7, is EAGVAQSPRYKIIEKRQSVAFWCNPISGHATLYWYQQILGQGPKLLIQFQNNGVVDDSQLPKDRFSAERLKGVDSTLKIQPAKLEDSAVYLCASTLLLGVYEQYFGPGTRLTVT.

The chain couples TRBV30 to TRBJ2-5; possibly TRBD2 for D (5 bases). Germline V gives CDR1 GTSNPN, CDR2 SVGIG (reference sequence). CDR3 size: 11 residues. V lost 0 bases and J lost 7, with 6 bases in between. CDR3: CAWSVAGTQYF. In DNA form, the CDR3 reads TGTGCCTGGAGTGTTGCGGGGACCCAGTACTTC.

This chain joins TRBV28 and TRBJ2-3; the match to TRBD2 covers 8 bases. Germline V gene data show CDR1 as MDHEN and CDR2 as SYDVKM. V shed 3 bases and J 4 bases; nucleotides not matched to a gene: 6. This CDR3 comprises 15 residues. The DNA for the CDR3 is TGTGCCAGCAGTTTCCCAGCGGGAGAGTCAGATACGCAGTATTTT. Amino acids: CASSFPAGESDTQYF.

The rearrangement joins TRBV5-1 to TRBJ1-2; D perhaps matches TRBD1 (5 bases). CDR1 is SGHRS, CDR2 YFSETQ, per germline. The CDR3 consists of 16 residues. With 0 bases removed from V and 5 bases from J, the gap between germline ends came to 17 bases. The CDR3 DNA follows: TGCGCCAGCAGCTTGGGCGGAGGGGCGTCCCCATATGGCTACACCTTC. Translation: CASSLGGGASPYGYTF.

The CDR3 nucleotides are TGCGCCAGCAGCCCCGGACTAGCGGCCTCCTACGAGCAGTACTTC. Protein product: CASSPGLAASYEQYF. The V gene is TRBV4-1, the J gene TRBJ2-5; 10 bases are a match to TRBD2. The DNA end favors TRBJ2-7, so the J call may be wrong. CDR3 length equals 15 residues. CDR1 MGHRA and CDR2 YSYEKL come from the germline V gene.

The rearrangement uses TRBV5-4 and TRBJ2-7; TRBD2 matches 10 bases. Trimming cost V 2 bases and J 4 bases; bases outside gene matches: 3. The CDR3 consists of 14 residues. Germline V gene data show CDR1 as SGHNT and CDR2 as YYREEE (reference sequence). CDR3 sequence (DNA): TGTGCCAGCAGCTTTAGCGGGGGGTTTTACGAGCAGTACTTC. Translation: CASSFSGGFYEQYF.

J is TRBJ2-4 and V is TRBV5-1; a possible D gene is TRBD1 (5 bases). V lost 0 bases and J 5 bases, leaving 18 bases between the germline ends. CDR3 size: 17 residues. CDR1 and CDR2 (germline): SGHRS, YFSETQ. CDR3 DNA: TGCGCCAGCAGCTTGGCTGCGACAGTACTTTCTGAAAACATTCAGTACTTC. Translation gives CASSLAATVLSENIQYF.

This clone has only one observation. The V call is TRBV7-8, the J call TRBJ2-3; TRBD2 aligns across 8 bases. Germline V gives CDR1 SGHVS, CDR2 FQNEAQ. The CDR3 is made up of 19 amino acids. V dropped 3 bases and J dropped 2; count of bases not matched to a gene: 16. The CDR3 is CASSFPNPSAGDNTDTQYF. CDR3 DNA sequence: TGTGCCAGCAGCTTCCCTAACCCTTCAGCGGGAGACAACACAGATACGCAGTATTTT.

V is TRBV2 and J is TRBJ1-2; TRBD1 is a possible D gene (5 bases). The V gene's germline CDR1 is SNHLY and CDR2 FYNNEI. V dropped 7 bases and J dropped 0 bases, with 15 bases sitting between them. The CDR3 extends over 15 amino acids. For the CDR3, the DNA is TGTGCCAGCAAATCAGGGTTGGGGTCTAACTATGGCTACACCTTC. It encodes CASKSGLGSNYGYTF.

The chain combines TRBV14 with TRBJ2-2; TRBD1 matches at 9 bases. J was trimmed by 1 base and V by 4 bases; bases with no gene match: 7. This CDR3 region has 17 residues. CDR1 SGHDN and CDR2 FVKESK come from the germline V gene. The CDR3 DNA reads TGTGCCAGCAGCCTATTTCCGGGACAGGGGAACACCGGGGAGCTGTTTTTT. It specifies CASSLFPGQGNTGELFF.

The chain is built from TRBV5-1 and TRBJ2-2; 9 nucleotides agree with TRBD1. CDR3 size: 16 residues. V shed 4 bases and J 2 bases; nucleotides not matched to a gene: 6. Germline V gene data show CDR1 as SGHRS and CDR2 as YFSETQ. DNA for the CDR3: TGCGCCAGCAGCCCGGGACAGGGCTTAAACACCGGGGAGCTGTTTTTT. Translation: CASSPGQGLNTGELFF.

V gene TRBV4-1 combines with J gene TRBJ2-2, with 7 bases identical to TRBD2. Germline CDR1 and CDR2: MGHRA and YSYEKL. The V and J ends lost 5 bases and 1 base, in that order; junction bases with no gene match: 7. The length of the CDR3 is 16 residues. The DNA for the CDR3 is TGCGCCAGCAGCTCAGGCCCTAGCGGGAACACCGGGGAGCTGTTTTTT. This encodes CASSSGPSGNTGELFF.

The J gene is TRBJ2-3, the V gene TRBV9; 15 bases align to TRBD2. From germline, CDR1 is SGDLS and CDR2 YYNGEE. The V segment lost 4 bases and the J segment 7 bases; nucleotides outside the gene matches: 10. The CDR3 runs to 17 residues. CDR3 in DNA: TGTGCCAGCAGCCCCCACGGACTAGCGGGAGGGCGAAATACGCAGTATTTT. Translation gives CASSPHGLAGGRNTQYF.

The chain recombines TRBV28 with TRBJ2-5; a possible D gene is TRBD1 (5 bases). The end of the DNA is better explained by TRBJ2-7, so the J call may be wrong. This CDR3 comprises 12 residues. Germline V gene lookup returns CDR1 MDHEN and CDR2 SYDVKM. The CDR3 is CASNKGPYEQYF. The CDR3 DNA reads as TGTGCCAGCAACAAGGGGCCCTACGAGCAGTACTTC.

This chain links TRBV4-1 with TRBJ2-5, with 7 bases fitting TRBD2. Trimming cost V 6 bases and J 3 bases; bases outside gene matches: 1. The germline CDR1 and CDR2 sequences are MGHRA and YSYEKL. This CDR3 region has 12 residues. The CDR3 nucleotides read TGCGCCAGCAGAGGACTAGAAGAGACCCAGTACTTC. This sequence encodes CASRGLEETQYF.

The rearrangement joins TRBV19 to TRBJ1-4; no definite D call. Trimming removed 6 bases at V and 6 bases at J, with 14 bases between. Germline V gene lookup returns CDR1 LNHDA and CDR2 SQIVND (reference sequence). This CDR3 is built from 14 residues. CDR3 loop: CASSLLYTHEKLFF. The DNA for the CDR3 is TGTGCCAGTAGCCTGTTGTATACTCATGAAAAACTGTTTTTT.

The V and J genes are TRBV27 and TRBJ2-2; 12 bases are shared with TRBD1. This CDR3 contains 15 residues. CDR1 is MNHEY and CDR2 is SMNVEV in the germline V gene (reference sequence). V trimming: 8 bases; J trimming: 5 bases; junction bases outside the gene matches: 6. CDR3 amino acids: CASGRDRGRTGELFF. The CDR3 DNA is TGTGCCAGCGGACGGGACAGGGGGCGAACCGGGGAGCTGTTTTTT.

The J gene is TRBJ2-7, the V gene TRBV7-9; 8 bases align to TRBD1. This CDR3 has 14 amino acids. Germline V CDR1 and CDR2: SEHNR, FQNEAQ (reference sequence). V lost 5 bases to trimming and J lost 3 bases; unmatched junction nucleotides: 6. CDR3 loop: CASSQPGGGYEQYF. The CDR3 coding sequence is TGTGCCAGCAGCCAGCCAGGGGGCGGCTACGAGCAGTACTTC.

The chain links TRBV6-5 to TRBJ1-2; the D gene is possibly TRBD1 (6 bases). The CDR3 spans 15 residues. V dropped 7 bases and J dropped 0 bases, with 15 bases sitting between them. Germline V gives CDR1 MNHEY, CDR2 SVGAGI. CDR3 protein: CASTRYRVTNYGYTF. The CDR3 nucleotides read TGTGCCAGCACCCGATACAGGGTGACTAACTATGGCTACACCTTC.

The CDR3 DNA is TGTGCCAGCAGTTCCCGAATTACACCACCAGAGCAGTTCTTC. Its translation: CASSSRITPPEQFF. The genes are TRBV28 and TRBJ2-1, with unresolved D. Trimming took 4 bases from V and 10 from J, leaving 17 bases between them. This CDR3 region has 14 residues. The germline V gene has CDR1 MDHEN and CDR2 SYDVKM.

The chain combines TRBV27 with TRBJ1-1, with a weak D call TRBD1 (5 bases). Germline values: CDR1 MNHEY, CDR2 SMNVEV (reference sequence). The CDR3 runs 15 residues. V shed 2 bases and J shed 2 bases, with 12 bases lying between them. Here the CDR3 reads CASSLIATVNTEAFF. The CDR3 DNA reads as TGTGCCAGCAGTTTAATTGCGACAGTTAACACTGAAGCTTTCTTT.

The CDR3 here is CASSLVVTDTQYF. CDR3 DNA sequence: TGTGCCAGCAGCTTGGTAGTCACAGATACGCAGTATTTT. The chain is built from TRBV5-6 and TRBJ2-3; D is uncertain. In germline, CDR1 is SGHDT, CDR2 YYEEEE. The V end lost 0 bases, the J end lost 2 bases, and 4 bases lay between the germline ends. The CDR3 sequence is 13 residues long.

The J gene is TRBJ2-7, the V gene TRBV6-6; D uncertain. The CDR3 contains 13 residues. V was shortened by 4 bases and J by 0 bases, with 7 bases between the two germline ends. The germline CDR1 and CDR2 sequences are MNHNY and SVGAGI (reference sequence). The CDR3 region has the DNA TGTGCCAGCAGTTTTGGAGTCTCCTACGAGCAGTACTTC. Translating gives CASSFGVSYEQYF.

J is TRBJ2-2 and V is TRBV7-3; 8 nucleotides match TRBD2. V was clipped by 2 bases and J by 1 base; unmatched bases: 6. From germline, CDR1 is SGHTA and CDR2 FQGTGA. The CDR3 totals 17 residues. This CDR3 is CASSLYLAGLNTGELFF. Written as DNA, the CDR3 is TGTGCCAGCAGCTTATACCTAGCGGGCCTGAACACCGGGGAGCTGTTTTTT.

This rearrangement joins TRBV9 to TRBJ2-2; 9 nucleotides align to TRBD1. The germline gives CDR1 SGDLS, CDR2 YYNGEE. The ends lost 2 bases at V and 7 bases at J; junction bases unmatched: 9. This CDR3 spans 16 amino acids. The CDR3 nucleotides read TGTGCCAGCAGCGTTGGGACAGGGCTCGGTGGCGGGGAGCTGTTTTTT. Amino acid sequence: CASSVGTGLGGGELFF.

The chain recombines TRBV4-1 with TRBJ2-5, with TRBD1 matching 9 bases. Trimming at V came to 1 base and at J to 2 bases, leaving 2 bases not matched to a gene. This CDR3 is built from 15 residues. Germline values: CDR1 MGHRA, CDR2 YSYEKL. In nucleotides, the CDR3 is TGCGCCAGCAGCCAAGGGGACAGGGCGCAAGAGACCCAGTACTTC. Translation: CASSQGDRAQETQYF.

The chain employs TRBV7-9 and TRBJ1-4, with TRBD1 matching over 9 bases. Germline assignment: CDR1 SEHNR and CDR2 FQNEAQ (reference sequence). The CDR3 totals 14 residues. V lost 3 bases and J lost 7; bases outside the gene matches: 3. As DNA, the CDR3 is TGTGCCAGCAGCTTGACAGGGGGTTTTGAAAAACTGTTTTTT. Translating it yields CASSLTGGFEKLFF.

The genes are TRBV5-1 and TRBJ2-1; 9 nucleotides agree with TRBD2. The CDR3 loop spans 14 amino acids. V was pared by 4 bases and J by 7 bases, with 6 bases of the junction left unmatched. Germline CDR1 reads SGHRS; CDR2 reads YFSETQ. The CDR3 bases are TGCGCCAGCAGCCCAGGGACTAGCTCGAATGAGCAGTTCTTC. Amino acids: CASSPGTSSNEQFF. The full variable domain, its missing parts supplied by reference TRBV5-1 and TRBJ2-1, is KAGVTQTPRYLIKTRGQQVTLSCSPISGHRSVSWYQQTPGQGLQFLFEYFSETQRNKGNFPGRFSGRQFSNSRSEMNVSTLELGDSALYLCASSPGTSSNEQFFGPGTRLTVL.